This T cell receptor beta chain appears in the sequencing data of a study of T cell clonotyping in hematopoietic cell transplantation. The ends were cut back, 1 base at V and 0 bases at J, with 9 bases in the middle. Germline V CDR1 and CDR2: SGHVS, FQNEAQ. The length of the CDR3 is 15 residues. Using immunoSEQ multiplex PCR, the repertoire was profiled, and TCRdb retains in-frame clones only, with some absent. The data show around 16,000 clones, 61% seen once. This sequence originates from a male patient aged 50 to 59 who had an allogeneic stem cell transplant from an unrelated donor, so T cells may come from the graft donor. Some clones in this sample may be carry-over from other donors' samples. The chain joins TRBV7-8 to TRBJ2-5, with D possibly called TRBD1 or TRBD2 (5 bases each). This specimen was PBMCs, taken 30 days after allogeneic stem cell transplant. The DNA of the CDR3 is TGTGCCAGCAGCTTAGGGTTGGGGGACCAAGAGACCCAGTACTTC. It encodes CASSLGLGDQETQYF.